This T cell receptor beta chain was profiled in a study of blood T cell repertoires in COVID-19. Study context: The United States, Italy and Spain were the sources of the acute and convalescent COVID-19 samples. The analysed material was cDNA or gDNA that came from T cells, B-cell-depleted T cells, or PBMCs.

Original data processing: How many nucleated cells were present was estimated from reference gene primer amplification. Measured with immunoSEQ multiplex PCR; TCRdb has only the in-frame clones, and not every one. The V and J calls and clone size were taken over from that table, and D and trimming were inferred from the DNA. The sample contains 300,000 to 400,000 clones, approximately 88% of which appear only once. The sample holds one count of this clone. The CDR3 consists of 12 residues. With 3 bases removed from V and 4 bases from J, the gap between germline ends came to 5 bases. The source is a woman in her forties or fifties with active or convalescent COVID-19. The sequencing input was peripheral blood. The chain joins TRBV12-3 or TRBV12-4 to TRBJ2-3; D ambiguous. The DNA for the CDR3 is TGTGCCAGCAGTTTTCTACCAGATACGCAGTATTTT. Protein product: CASSFLPDTQYF.